The clone carrying this T cell receptor (beta chain) showed up many times. As yet, its antigen is unknown. The study excluded patients with other autoimmune diseases, uncontrolled infections, pregnancy or lactation. Someone took the PBMCs out of 8.5 to 10 ml of fresh peripheral blood. The sample originates from a study of Graves' ophthalmopathy and Graves' hyperthyroidism. General observations from the study: Blood also contained most of the expanded thyroid clonotypes above 0.001 frequency. Ophthalmopathy progression predictions by the model showed 72.22% specificity and approximately 67% sensitivity.

Transcripts of RNA were the source for amplifying TCR beta CDR3 regions. HTBI-primed RT-PCR formed the first round, and a multiplex PCR formed the second. Each CDR3 protein gets one entry after TCRdb re-called the multiplex PCR reads with MiXCR. The repertoire holds about 200,000 distinct CDR3 sequences, with roughly 29% as singletons. CDR1 and CDR2 (germline): SGHRS, YFSETQ. V lost 4 bases, J lost 3 bases, and 13 bases lay in between. The CDR3 length is 14 residues. This chain uses TRBV5-1 with TRBJ2-5; TRBD1 might be the D (6 bases). This TCR derives from a middle-aged man with Graves' ophthalmopathy. Material for sequencing was peripheral blood. The CDR3 sequence: CASSNSGVKETQYF. The CDR3 DNA follows: TGCGCCAGCAGCAATTCAGGGGTCAAAGAGACCCAGTACTTC. The full variable domain, with the rest looked up from reference TRBV5-1 and TRBJ2-5, is KAGVTQTPRYLIKTRGQQVTLSCSPISGHRSVSWYQQTPGQGLQFLFEYFSETQRNKGNFPGRFSGRQFSNSRSEMNVSTLELGDSALYLCASSNSGVKETQYFGPGTRLLVL.